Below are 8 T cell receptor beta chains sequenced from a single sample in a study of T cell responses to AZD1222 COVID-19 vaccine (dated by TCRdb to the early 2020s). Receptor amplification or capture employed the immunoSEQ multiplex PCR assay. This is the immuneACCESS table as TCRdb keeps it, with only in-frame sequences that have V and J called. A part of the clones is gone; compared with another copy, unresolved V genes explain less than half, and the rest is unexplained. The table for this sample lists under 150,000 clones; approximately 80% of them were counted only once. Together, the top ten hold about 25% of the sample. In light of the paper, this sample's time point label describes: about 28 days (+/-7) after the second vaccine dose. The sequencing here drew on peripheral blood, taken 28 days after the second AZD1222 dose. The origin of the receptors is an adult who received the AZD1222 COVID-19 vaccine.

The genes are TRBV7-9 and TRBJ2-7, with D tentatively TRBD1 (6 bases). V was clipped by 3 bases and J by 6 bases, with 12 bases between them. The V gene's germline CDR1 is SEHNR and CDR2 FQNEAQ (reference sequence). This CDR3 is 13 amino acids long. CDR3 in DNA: TGTGCCAGCAGCTTCGGTACAGGGCTCGAGCAGTACTTC. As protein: CASSFGTGLEQYF.

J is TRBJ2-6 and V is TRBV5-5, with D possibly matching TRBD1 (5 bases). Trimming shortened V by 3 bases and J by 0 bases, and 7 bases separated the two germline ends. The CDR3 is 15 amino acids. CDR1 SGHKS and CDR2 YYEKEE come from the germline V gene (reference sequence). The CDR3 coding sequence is TGTGCCAGCAGCTCGACAGTCTCTGGGGCCAACGTCCTGACTTTC. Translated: CASSSTVSGANVLTF.

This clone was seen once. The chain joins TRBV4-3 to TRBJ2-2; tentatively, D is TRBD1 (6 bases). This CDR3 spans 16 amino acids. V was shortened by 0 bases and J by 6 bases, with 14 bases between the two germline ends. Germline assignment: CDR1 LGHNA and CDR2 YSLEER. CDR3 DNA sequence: TGCGCCAGCAGCCAAGATTCGGCAGGGGAATCCGGGGAGCTGTTTTTT. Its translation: CASSQDSAGESGELFF.

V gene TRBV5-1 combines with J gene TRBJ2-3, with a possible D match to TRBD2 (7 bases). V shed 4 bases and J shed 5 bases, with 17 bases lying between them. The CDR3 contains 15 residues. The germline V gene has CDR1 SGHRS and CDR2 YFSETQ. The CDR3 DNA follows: TGCGCCAGCAGCAAGAGGGGGGGGCCAGAAGATACGCAGTATTTT. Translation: CASSKRGGPEDTQYF.

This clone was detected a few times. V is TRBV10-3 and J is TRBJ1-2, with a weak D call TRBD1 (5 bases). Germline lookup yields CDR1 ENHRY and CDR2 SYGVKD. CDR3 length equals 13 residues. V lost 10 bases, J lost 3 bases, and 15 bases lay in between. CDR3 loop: CASLQETDYGYTF. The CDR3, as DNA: TGTGCCAGCTTACAGGAGACGGACTATGGCTACACCTTC.

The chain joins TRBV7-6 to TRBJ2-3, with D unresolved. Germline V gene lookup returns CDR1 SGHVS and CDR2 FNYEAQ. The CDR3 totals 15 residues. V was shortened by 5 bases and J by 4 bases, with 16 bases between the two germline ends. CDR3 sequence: CASSHRRARSDTQYF. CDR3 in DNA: TGTGCCAGCAGCCATAGACGGGCGAGGTCAGATACGCAGTATTTT.

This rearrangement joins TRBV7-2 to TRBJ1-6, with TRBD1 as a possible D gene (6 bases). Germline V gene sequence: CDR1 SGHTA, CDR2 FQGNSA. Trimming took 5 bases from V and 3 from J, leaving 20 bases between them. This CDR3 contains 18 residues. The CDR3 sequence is CASSPFVASGVYNSPLHF. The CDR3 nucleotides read TGTGCCAGCAGCCCTTTTGTGGCCTCAGGGGTCTATAATTCACCCCTCCACTTT.

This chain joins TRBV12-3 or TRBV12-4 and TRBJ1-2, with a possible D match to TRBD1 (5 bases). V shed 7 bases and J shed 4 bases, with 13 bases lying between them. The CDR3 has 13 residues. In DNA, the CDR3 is TGTGCCAGCACCCCAGGGCGGGGCTATGGCTACACCTTC. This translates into CASTPGRGYGYTF.